Each of the 2 T cell receptor beta chains below was sequenced from the same sample in a study of control samples from healthy donors and cancer patients. Sequenced by immunoSEQ multiplex PCR; TCRdb stores in-frame clones only, minus some. The sample carries approximately 100,000 clones, roughly 83% recorded once. The sequenced material came from PBMCs. These receptors were collected from a man between 70 and 80 years old with lung cancer.

The table lists this clone with a few counts. The V gene is TRBV19, the J gene TRBJ2-1; the match to TRBD2 covers 7 bases. V gave up 5 bases and J gave up 8 bases; unmatched junction bases: 12. Per germline, CDR1 LNHDA and CDR2 SQIVND (reference sequence). This CDR3 region has 15 residues. As DNA, the CDR3 is TGTGCCAGTAGTTCCCGACTTGCGGGGGTGTATGAGCAGTTCTTC. The encoded protein is CASSSRLAGVYEQFF.

This chain joins TRBV10-3 and TRBJ1-2, with a weak D call TRBD1 (6 bases). The CDR3 has 16 residues. Trimming left V 0 bases short and J 6 bases short, with 17 bases between. The V gene's germline CDR1 is ENHRY and CDR2 SYGVKD. CDR3 in amino acids: CAISESMGGRGDGYTF. The CDR3 coding sequence is TGTGCCATCAGTGAGTCGATGGGGGGCAGGGGTGATGGCTACACCTTC.